These 32 T cell receptor beta chains were sequenced from one sample in a study of regulatory T cells in long-lasting Graves disease. Noted time point: persistent/refractory GD, antithyroid drugs over 5 years with positive TRAb. Scientists built the TCR library using RNA that was extracted from PBMCs. To make TCR beta libraries, researchers used iRepertoire HTBI primers and Arm-PCR of CDR3 regions. TCRdb analysed the multiplex PCR reads with MiXCR anew, one entry per CDR3 protein. The repertoire includes 350,000 to 450,000 distinct CDR3 sequences, 21% of them detected once, and around an eighth sits in the top ten. The sample was peripheral blood mononuclear cells (PBMCs), taken when the disease was refractory, from a patient treated with antithyroid drugs. These receptor sequences come from a female donor with Graves disease.

This clonotype was observed a few times. The V gene is TRBV28, the J gene TRBJ2-2; the match to TRBD2 covers 9 bases. Germline CDR1 is MDHEN and CDR2 is SYDVKM. Losses at the gene ends were 3 bases for V and 7 bases for J; bases not matched to a gene: 18. This CDR3 is built from 19 residues. CDR3 residues: CASSFILGEVAGVIGELFF. The CDR3 nucleotides are TGTGCCAGCAGTTTTATTCTGGGAGAGGTAGCGGGAGTAATCGGGGAGCTGTTTTTT. The variable domain in full, with the rest retrieved from reference TRBV28 and TRBJ2-2, is DVKVTQSSRYLVKRTGEKVFLECVQDMDHENMFWYRQDPGLGLRLIYFSYDVKMKEKGDIPEGYSVSREKKERFSLILESASTNQTSMYLCASSFILGEVAGVIGELFFGEGSRLTVL.

This clonotype has a single count. The J gene is TRBJ2-2, the V gene TRBV20-1, with no clear D. The CDR3 is 13 amino acids. V was clipped by 6 bases and J by 1 base, with 9 bases between them. The germline gives CDR1 DFQATT, CDR2 SNEGSKA (reference sequence). CDR3 amino acids: CSAMVGNTGELFF. The CDR3 DNA reads TGCAGTGCAATGGTGGGGAACACCGGGGAGCTGTTTTTT.

This clonotype has ten or more counts. The chain links TRBV11-2 to TRBJ2-2, with TRBD2 identical over 7 bases. Germline trimming cut 2 bases from V and 6 bases from J; bases unmatched to any gene: 12. The germline gives CDR1 SGHAT, CDR2 FQNNGV. The CDR3 length is 17 residues. The CDR3 bases are TGTGCCAGCAGCTTATTCGGGACGGGAGGTTTGGCCGGGGAGCTGTTTTTT. Residues: CASSLFGTGGLAGELFF. The variable domain in full, completed from reference TRBV11-2 and TRBJ2-2, reads EAGVAQSPRYKIIEKRQSVAFWCNPISGHATLYWYQQILGQGPKLLIQFQNNGVVDDSQLPKDRFSAERLKGVDSTLKIQPAKLEDSAVYLCASSLFGTGGLAGELFFGEGSRLTVL.

This clonotype was seen at least ten times. The chain joins TRBV2 to TRBJ1-5, with 7 nucleotides matching TRBD1. Germline CDR1 SNHLY, CDR2 FYNNEI. V dropped 7 bases and J dropped 1; count of bases not matched to a gene: 4. The CDR3 is 14 amino acids. The CDR3 loop reads CASKGTVSNQPQHF. Written as DNA, the CDR3 is TGTGCCAGCAAAGGGACAGTGAGCAATCAGCCCCAGCATTTT.

The table lists this clonotype with a few counts. The V call is TRBV3-1, the J call TRBJ1-2, with 8 bases matching TRBD1. The germline CDR1 and CDR2 sequences are LGHDT and YNNKEL (reference sequence). The CDR3 is 17 residues long. V gave up 3 bases and J gave up 10 bases; unmatched junction bases: 19. The CDR3 loop reads CASSHALRQGLPNHYTF. The CDR3 DNA reads TGTGCCAGCAGCCATGCCCTACGACAGGGGCTCCCAAACCACTACACCTTC. Complete variable domain (other parts from reference TRBV3-1 and TRBJ1-2): DTAVSQTPKYLVTQMGNDKSIKCEQNLGHDTMYWYKQDSKKFLKIMFSYNNKELIINETVPNRFSPKSPDKAHLNLHINSLELGDSAVYFCASSHALRQGLPNHYTFGSGTRLTVV.

The V gene is TRBV30, the J gene TRBJ2-7, with D maybe TRBD1 (5 bases). V shed 3 bases and J shed 7 bases, with 16 bases lying between them. This CDR3 region has 13 residues. The germline gives CDR1 GTSNPN, CDR2 SVGIG (reference sequence). CDR3 coding DNA: TGTGCCTGGAGCCCGGGCAGGGATTGGGAGCAGTACTTC. Translating gives CAWSPGRDWEQYF.

This clonotype was found many times. V is TRBV28 and J is TRBJ1-5; D is possibly TRBD1 (5 bases). Deletions cut 3 bases from V and 5 bases from J, with 5 bases between. Germline V gene lookup returns CDR1 MDHEN and CDR2 SYDVKM. There are 12 residues in the CDR3. CDR3 DNA sequence: TGTGCCAGCAGTTTGGGGCATCAGCCCCAGCATTTT. Its translation: CASSLGHQPQHF.

This clonotype was counted at least ten times. The J gene is TRBJ2-5, the V gene TRBV6-1, with 13 positions matching TRBD2. CDR3 length: 15 amino acids. The germline CDR1 and CDR2 sequences are MNHNS and SASEGT. J lost 5 bases, V lost 11 bases, and 11 bases had no gene match. The chain's CDR3 is CASETSGRPGETQYF. The CDR3 nucleotides read TGTGCCTCTGAGACTAGCGGGAGGCCAGGGGAGACCCAGTACTTC.

There are many counts of this clonotype. This CDR3 reads CSVEISGYEQYF. As DNA, the CDR3 is TGCAGCGTTGAAATTAGCGGCTACGAGCAGTACTTC. This chain joins TRBV29-1 and TRBJ2-7; D perhaps matches TRBD2 (6 bases). Trimming cost V 2 bases and J 3 bases, with 8 bases left between them. Germline V CDR1 and CDR2: SQVTM, ANQGSEA. The CDR3 totals 12 residues.

This clonotype was observed a handful of times. CDR3 sequence (DNA): TGTGCCAGCAGTGAAGGCGTCAGGTGGTTTGGCTACACCTTC. Protein sequence: CASSEGVRWFGYTF. The V gene is TRBV6-2 or TRBV6-3, the J gene TRBJ1-2; D remains ambiguous. This CDR3 region has 14 residues. V lost 5 bases and J 7 bases, leaving 17 bases between the germline ends. The V gene's germline CDR1 is MNHEY and CDR2 SVGEGT.

The chain combines TRBV3-1 with TRBJ2-7; D unclear. V lost 0 bases, J lost 5 bases, and 11 bases lay in between. Looked up from germline, CDR1 is LGHDT and CDR2 is YNNKEL (reference sequence). The length of the CDR3 is 14 residues. The CDR3 spells CASSQDLVVHEQYF. CDR3 sequence (DNA): TGTGCCAGCAGCCAAGATTTAGTTGTCCACGAGCAGTACTTC.

This rearrangement joins TRBV5-1 to TRBJ2-5, with 7 bases aligning to TRBD1. The CDR3 extends over 15 amino acids. V was pared by 3 bases and J by 5 bases, with 10 bases of the junction left unmatched. Germline V gene data show CDR1 as SGHRS and CDR2 as YFSETQ. The DNA for the CDR3 is TGCGCCAGCAGCTGGGGGACAGCCCAAGGGGAGACCCAGTACTTC. It codes for CASSWGTAQGETQYF.

This clonotype was seen ten or more times. This chain links TRBV6-1 with TRBJ2-4; 10 nucleotides match TRBD2. CDR3 length equals 17 residues. From germline, CDR1 is MNHNS and CDR2 SASEGT. Trimming cost V 7 bases and J 2 bases; bases outside gene matches: 11. CDR3 DNA: TGTGCCAGCATTCCTAGCGGGAGTTGGGGCTCCAAAAACATTCAGTACTTC. The encoded protein is CASIPSGSWGSKNIQYF.

This clonotype was seen ten or more times. The chain carries TRBV7-8 and TRBJ2-2, with D tentatively TRBD1 (6 bases). Germline V gene sequence: CDR1 SGHVS, CDR2 FQNEAQ. Trimming cost V 5 bases and J 7 bases, with 20 bases left between them. CDR3 length: 16 amino acids. DNA of the CDR3: TGTGCCAGCAGCCCTCTCGGGGCTACCAGGGGCGGGGAGCTGTTTTTT. Translation: CASSPLGATRGGELFF.

This clonotype was detected a few times. A junction boundary mismatches the germline segment, possibly from a read error. V is TRBV12-3 or TRBV12-4 and J is TRBJ1-3; D gene ambiguous. This CDR3 has 14 amino acids. The CDR3 sequence: CASNLTGSKNTIYF. The CDR3 bases are TGTGCCAGCAATTTAACGGGATCCAAAAACACCATATATTTT.

In this sample, this clonotype turned up many times. The genes are TRBV28 and TRBJ2-4, with 12 bases that match TRBD1. This CDR3 comprises 15 residues. V lost 3 bases and J lost 7; bases outside the gene matches: 4. CDR1 is MDHEN and CDR2 is SYDVKM in the germline V gene. The CDR3 DNA follows: TGTGCCAGCAGTTTGGGGGACAGGGGGCGGAACATTCAGTACTTC. Translation gives CASSLGDRGRNIQYF. The whole variable domain, remainder taken from reference TRBV28 and TRBJ2-4, is DVKVTQSSRYLVKRTGEKVFLECVQDMDHENMFWYRQDPGLGLRLIYFSYDVKMKEKGDIPEGYSVSREKKERFSLILESASTNQTSMYLCASSLGDRGRNIQYFGAGTRLSVL.

DNA for the CDR3: TGTGCCAGCAGCGCGCCCGGGGGGTTGAACACTGAAGCTTTCTTT. Translated: CASSAPGGLNTEAFF. The chain uses TRBV7-9 and TRBJ1-1, with D possibly being TRBD1 (5 bases). Between the trimmed V and J ends, which lost 5 bases and 0 bases, there was a span of 13 bases. The CDR3 loop spans 15 amino acids. CDR1 is SEHNR, CDR2 FQNEAQ, per germline (reference sequence). The full variable domain, with the rest looked up from reference TRBV7-9 and TRBJ1-1, is DTGVSQNPRHKITKRGQNVTFRCDPISEHNRLYWYRQTLGQGPEFLTYFQNEAQLEKSRLLSDRFSAERPKGSFSTLEIQRTEQGDSAMYLCASSAPGGLNTEAFFGQGTRLTVV.

V is TRBV5-1 and J is TRBJ2-7, with TRBD2 identical over 12 bases. Germline lookup yields CDR1 SGHRS and CDR2 YFSETQ. The CDR3 totals 14 residues. J gave up 6 bases and V 0 bases, and 1 base lay outside the gene matches. CDR3 loop: CASSLELAGGEQYF. In nucleotides, the CDR3 is TGCGCCAGCAGCTTGGAACTAGCGGGAGGCGAGCAGTACTTC.

At least ten counts were recorded for this clonotype. The chain links TRBV28 to TRBJ2-5; D perhaps matches TRBD2 (5 bases). The CDR3 runs 13 residues. Germline-derived CDR1 and CDR2 are MDHEN and SYDVKM. Between the trimmed V and J ends, which lost 2 bases and 5 bases, there was a span of 9 bases. CDR3 coding DNA: TGTGCCAGCAGTTTAGAGGGATGGGAGACCCAGTACTTC. Protein: CASSLEGWETQYF.

This clonotype has just a few counts. The chain links TRBV20-1 to TRBJ1-2; 7 bases line up with TRBD1. The V gene's germline CDR1 is DFQATT and CDR2 SNEGSKA (reference sequence). This CDR3 region has 14 residues. CDR3 nucleotide sequence: TGCAGCCTGAAAGGGACAGAGTCGTTTTATGGCTACACCTTC. It is translated as CSLKGTESFYGYTF.

Of note for this clonotype: The likely explanation is a read error, given a far larger clone one base away. V and J are TRBV11-2 and TRBJ2-5; maybe TRBD2 (6 bases). The CDR3 loop spans 13 amino acids. CDR1 and CDR2 from the germline V gene are SGHAT and FQNNGV. DNA for the CDR3: TGTGCCATCAGCTTCGCCGGGGGAGAGACCCAGTACTTC. Translation: CAISFAGGETQYF.

A word on this clonotype: This could be a read error, since a much larger clone is one nucleotide away. CDR3 sequence reads: CASSFVGFYEQYF. CDR3 DNA sequence: TGTGCCAGCAGTTTTGTCGGTTTCTACGAGCAGTACTTC. The chain has TRBV6-5 and TRBJ2-7; no reliable D call. This CDR3 region has 13 residues. Trimming removed 4 bases at V and 3 bases at J, with 10 bases between. Germline CDR1 MNHEY, CDR2 SVGAGI.

V and J are TRBV28 and TRBJ1-2, with 7 bases aligning to TRBD1. The V gene's germline CDR1 is MDHEN and CDR2 SYDVKM. The CDR3 spans 15 residues. The J segment lost 4 bases and the V segment lost 3 bases, leaving 8 bases of the junction unmatched. CDR3 residues: CASSFFYRDSYGYTF. The CDR3 DNA follows: TGTGCCAGCAGTTTCTTTTACCGGGACAGCTATGGCTACACCTTC.

This clonotype was seen many times. The chain links TRBV9 to TRBJ2-5; 8 bases fit TRBD2. The CDR3 spans 14 residues. Germline CDR1 SGDLS, CDR2 YYNGEE. The V gene end was trimmed by 4 bases and the J gene end by 5 bases; junction bases not matched to a gene: 7. CDR3 sequence (DNA): TGTGCCAGCAGCCCCCGCGGGGGGCGGGAGACCCAGTACTTC. Translating gives CASSPRGGRETQYF.

The sample holds a few counts of this clonotype. The V and J genes are TRBV30 and TRBJ1-1; D unclear. Germline V gives CDR1 GTSNPN, CDR2 SVGIG (reference sequence). V shed 0 bases and J shed 2 bases, with 10 bases lying between them. CDR3 length equals 14 residues. The CDR3 DNA follows: TGTGCCTGGAGTGTAGGATGGCAAAACACTGAAGCTTTCTTT. Its protein product is CAWSVGWQNTEAFF.

This rearrangement joins TRBV4-2 to TRBJ1-5, with a possible D match to TRBD1 (5 bases). With 3 bases removed from V and 3 bases from J, the gap between germline ends came to 12 bases. The germline gives CDR1 LGHNA, CDR2 YNFKEQ. CDR3 length: 15 amino acids. The DNA of the CDR3 is TGTGCCAGCAGCCAGCAACAGGACTACAATCAGCCCCAGCATTTT. Amino acid sequence: CASSQQQDYNQPQHF.

The rearrangement links TRBV9 to TRBJ2-1, with 9 bases fitting TRBD2. The germline V gene encodes CDR1 SGDLS and CDR2 YYNGEE. With V trimmed by 0 bases and J by 2 bases, 9 bases remained unmatched. The CDR3 spans 18 residues. In DNA, the CDR3 is TGTGCCAGCAGCGTAGGGTCACTAGCGGGCACGACCTACAATGAGCAGTTCTTC. Its translation: CASSVGSLAGTTYNEQFF.

The sample holds a few counts of this clonotype. This chain connects TRBV27 to TRBJ1-4, with no clear D. V lost 8 bases to trimming and J lost 2 bases, with 15 bases between them. Germline V gives CDR1 MNHEY, CDR2 SMNVEV (reference sequence). This CDR3 has 15 amino acids. CDR3 sequence reads: CASHPEAATNEKLFF. In DNA form, the CDR3 reads TGTGCCAGCCACCCCGAAGCGGCGACTAATGAAAAACTGTTTTTT.

The chain is built from TRBV12-3 or TRBV12-4 and TRBJ2-1, with TRBD2 matching over 7 bases. The CDR3 sequence is 15 residues long. Unmatched junction bases numbered 10, after V lost 2 bases and J lost 9 bases. Here the CDR3 DNA reads TGTGCCAGCAGTTTATTCCTGCGGGAGATGGGTGAGCAGTTCTTC. Encoded protein: CASSLFLREMGEQFF.

Many counts were recorded for this clonotype. This chain connects TRBV6-7 to TRBJ1-2; 9 bases align to TRBD1. TRBV6-7 is an ORF, and what it does is uncertain. Trimming took 0 bases from V and 6 from J; bases not matched to a gene: 11. The CDR3 totals 17 residues. The CDR3 loop is CASSYSLPGQGSDGYTF. The CDR3 DNA reads as TGTGCCAGCAGTTACTCGCTTCCGGGACAGGGATCGGATGGCTACACCTTC.

The chain employs TRBV9 and TRBJ2-2, with TRBD2 matching over 10 bases. Germline assignment: CDR1 SGDLS and CDR2 YYNGEE. With V trimmed by 0 bases and J by 6 bases, 5 bases remained unmatched. This CDR3 has 16 residues. The CDR3: CASSVVSSGSAGELFF. The CDR3 DNA reads TGTGCCAGCAGCGTAGTTTCTAGCGGGAGTGCCGGGGAGCTGTTTTTT.

This chain connects TRBV7-9 to TRBJ2-2; TRBD1 matches 10 bases. The V gene end was trimmed by 7 bases and the J gene end by 8 bases; junction bases not matched to a gene: 13. Germline V gene sequence: CDR1 SEHNR, CDR2 FQNEAQ (reference sequence). There are 16 residues in the CDR3. Written as DNA, the CDR3 is TGTGCCAGCATCGACCGGGACAGGGGATTTAGGGGGGAGCTGTTTTTT. Its translation is CASIDRDRGFRGELFF.